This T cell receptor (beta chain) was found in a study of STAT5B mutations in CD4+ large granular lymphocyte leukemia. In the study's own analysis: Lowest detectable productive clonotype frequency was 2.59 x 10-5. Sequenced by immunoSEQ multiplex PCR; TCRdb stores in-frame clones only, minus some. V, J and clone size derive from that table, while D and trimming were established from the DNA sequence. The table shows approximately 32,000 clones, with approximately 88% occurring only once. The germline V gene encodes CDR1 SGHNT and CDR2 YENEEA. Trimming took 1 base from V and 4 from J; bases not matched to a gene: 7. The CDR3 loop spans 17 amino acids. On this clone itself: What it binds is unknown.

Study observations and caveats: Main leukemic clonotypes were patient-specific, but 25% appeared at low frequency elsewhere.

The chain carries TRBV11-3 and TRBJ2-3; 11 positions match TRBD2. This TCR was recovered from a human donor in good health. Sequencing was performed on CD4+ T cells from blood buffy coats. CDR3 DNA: TGTGCCAGCAGCTTAGGGGCTCTAGCGGGAGGCGCAGATACGCAGTATTTT. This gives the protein CASSLGALAGGADTQYF.